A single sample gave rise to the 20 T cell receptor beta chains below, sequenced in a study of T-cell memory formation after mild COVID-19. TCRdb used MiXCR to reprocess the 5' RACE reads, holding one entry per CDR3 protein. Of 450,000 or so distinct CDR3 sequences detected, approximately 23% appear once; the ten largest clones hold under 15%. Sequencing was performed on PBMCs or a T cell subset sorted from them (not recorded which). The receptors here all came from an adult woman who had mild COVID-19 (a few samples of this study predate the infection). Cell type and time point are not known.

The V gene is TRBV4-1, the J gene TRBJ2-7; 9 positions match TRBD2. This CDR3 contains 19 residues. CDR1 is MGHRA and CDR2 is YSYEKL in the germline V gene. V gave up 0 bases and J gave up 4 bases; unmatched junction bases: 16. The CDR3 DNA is TGCGCCAGCAGCCAAGAGGGGTCGGGATTAGCGGGGGCCCGATACGAGCAGTACTTC. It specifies CASSQEGSGLAGARYEQYF.

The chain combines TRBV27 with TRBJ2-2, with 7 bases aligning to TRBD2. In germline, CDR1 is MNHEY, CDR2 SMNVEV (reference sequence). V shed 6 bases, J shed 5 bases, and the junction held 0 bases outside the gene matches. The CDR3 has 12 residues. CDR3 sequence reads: CASRGGTGELFF. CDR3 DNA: TGTGCCAGCAGGGGGGGGACCGGGGAGCTGTTTTTT.

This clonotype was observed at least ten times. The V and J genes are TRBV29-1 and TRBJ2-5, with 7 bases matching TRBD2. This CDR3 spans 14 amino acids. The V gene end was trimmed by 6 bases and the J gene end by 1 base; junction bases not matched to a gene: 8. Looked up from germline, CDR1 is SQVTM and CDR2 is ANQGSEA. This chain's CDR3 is CSVSGRGPQETQYF. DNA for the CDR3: TGCAGCGTATCGGGGAGGGGTCCCCAAGAGACCCAGTACTTC.

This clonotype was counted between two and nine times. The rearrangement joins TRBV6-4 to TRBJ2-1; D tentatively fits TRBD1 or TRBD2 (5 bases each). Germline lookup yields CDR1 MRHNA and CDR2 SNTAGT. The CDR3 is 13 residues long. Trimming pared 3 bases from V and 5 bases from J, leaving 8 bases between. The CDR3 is CASSEGDDNEQFF. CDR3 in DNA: TGTGCCAGCAGTGAGGGGGACGACAATGAGCAGTTCTTC.

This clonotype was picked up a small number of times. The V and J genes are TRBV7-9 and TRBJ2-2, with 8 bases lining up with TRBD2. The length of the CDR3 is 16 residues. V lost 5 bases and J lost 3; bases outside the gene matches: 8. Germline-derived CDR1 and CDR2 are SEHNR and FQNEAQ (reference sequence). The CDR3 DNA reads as TGTGCCAGCAGCCCGCGGGGGGACACATACACCGGGGAGCTGTTTTTT. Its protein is CASSPRGDTYTGELFF.

CDR3 sequence (DNA): TGCGCCAGCAGCCCAACCCGGGCCCTTAATGAGCAGTTCTTC. Protein sequence: CASSPTRALNEQFF. The chain combines TRBV4-1 with TRBJ2-1; D is uncertain. Trimming left V 4 bases short and J 7 bases short, with 14 bases between. The CDR3 is 14 residues long. Germline V gene lookup returns CDR1 MGHRA and CDR2 YSYEKL.

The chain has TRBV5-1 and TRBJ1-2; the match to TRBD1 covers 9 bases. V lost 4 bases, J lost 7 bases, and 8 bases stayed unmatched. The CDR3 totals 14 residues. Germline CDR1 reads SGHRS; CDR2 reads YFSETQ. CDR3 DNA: TGCGCCAGCAGCCCCGGACAGGGGAGGGTTGGCTACACCTTC. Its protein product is CASSPGQGRVGYTF.

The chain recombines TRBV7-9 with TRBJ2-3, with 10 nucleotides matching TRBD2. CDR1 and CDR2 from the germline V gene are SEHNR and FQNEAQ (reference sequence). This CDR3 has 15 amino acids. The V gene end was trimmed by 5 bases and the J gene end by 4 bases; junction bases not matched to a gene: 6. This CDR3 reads CASSPLAGVPDTQYF. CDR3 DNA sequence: TGTGCCAGCAGCCCCCTAGCGGGAGTGCCAGATACGCAGTATTTT.

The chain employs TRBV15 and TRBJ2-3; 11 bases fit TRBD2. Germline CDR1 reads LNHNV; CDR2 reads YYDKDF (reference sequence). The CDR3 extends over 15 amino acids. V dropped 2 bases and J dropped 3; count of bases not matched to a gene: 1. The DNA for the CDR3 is TGTGCCACCAGCAGAACTAGCGGGAGTACAGATACGCAGTATTTT. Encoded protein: CATSRTSGSTDTQYF.

CDR3 in DNA: TGTGCCAGTAGTGAACGGGCCTTTTCCCAAGAGACCCAGTACTTC. Protein sequence: CASSERAFSQETQYF. The chain links TRBV19 to TRBJ2-5; D remains unclear. Between the trimmed V and J ends, which lost 5 bases and 1 base, there was a span of 14 bases. Germline V gene sequence: CDR1 LNHDA, CDR2 SQIVND (reference sequence). This CDR3 contains 15 residues.

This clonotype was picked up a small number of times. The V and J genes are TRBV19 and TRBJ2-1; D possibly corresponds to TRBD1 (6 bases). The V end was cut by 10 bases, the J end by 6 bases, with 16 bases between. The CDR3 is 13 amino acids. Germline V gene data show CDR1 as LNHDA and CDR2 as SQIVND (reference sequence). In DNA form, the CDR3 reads TGTGCCACAGGAGAGACAGGTTTCAATGAGCAGTTCTTC. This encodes CATGETGFNEQFF. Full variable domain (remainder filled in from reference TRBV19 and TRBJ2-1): DGGITQSPKYLFRKEGQNVTLSCEQNLNHDAMYWYRQDPGQGLRLIYYSQIVNDFQKGDIAEGYSVSREKKESFPLTVTSAQKNPTAFYLCATGETGFNEQFFGPGTRLTVL.

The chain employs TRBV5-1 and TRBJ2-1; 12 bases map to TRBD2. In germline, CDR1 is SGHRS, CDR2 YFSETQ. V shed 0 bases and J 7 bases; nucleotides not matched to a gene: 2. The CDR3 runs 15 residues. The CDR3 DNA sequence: TGCGCCAGCAGCTTGGTTGGGACTAGCGGGAATGAGCAGTTCTTC. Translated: CASSLVGTSGNEQFF.

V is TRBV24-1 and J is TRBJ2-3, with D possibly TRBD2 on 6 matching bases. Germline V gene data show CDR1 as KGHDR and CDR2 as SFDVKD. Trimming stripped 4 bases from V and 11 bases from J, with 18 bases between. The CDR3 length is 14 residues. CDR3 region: CATSDSDAGFWQYF. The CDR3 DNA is TGTGCCACCAGTGACAGCGACGCGGGGTTTTGGCAGTATTTT.

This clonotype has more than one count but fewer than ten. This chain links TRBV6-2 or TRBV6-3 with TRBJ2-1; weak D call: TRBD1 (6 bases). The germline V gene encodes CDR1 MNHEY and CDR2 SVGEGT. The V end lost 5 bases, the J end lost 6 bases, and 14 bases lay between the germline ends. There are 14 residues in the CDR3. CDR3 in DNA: TGTGCCAGCAGTCCACAGGGTTTGATCAATGAGCAGTTCTTC. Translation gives CASSPQGLINEQFF.

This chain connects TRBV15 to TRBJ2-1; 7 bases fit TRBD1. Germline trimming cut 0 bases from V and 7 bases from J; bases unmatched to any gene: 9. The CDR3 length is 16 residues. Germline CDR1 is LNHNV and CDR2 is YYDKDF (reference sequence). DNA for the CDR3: TGTGCCACCAGCAGAGAGGTTGAGGGGGCTCGTAATGAGCAGTTCTTC. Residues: CATSREVEGARNEQFF. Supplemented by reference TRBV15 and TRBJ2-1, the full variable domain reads DAMVIQNPRYQVTQFGKPVTLSCSQTLNHNVMYWYQQKSSQAPKLLFHYYDKDFNNEADTPDNFQSRRPNTSFCFLDIRSPGLGDTAMYLCATSREVEGARNEQFFGPGTRLTVL.

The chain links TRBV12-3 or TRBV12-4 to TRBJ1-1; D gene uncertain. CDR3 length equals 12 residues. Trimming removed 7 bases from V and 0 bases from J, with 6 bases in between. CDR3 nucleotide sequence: TGTGCCAGCACGTTCATGAACACTGAAGCTTTCTTT. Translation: CASTFMNTEAFF.

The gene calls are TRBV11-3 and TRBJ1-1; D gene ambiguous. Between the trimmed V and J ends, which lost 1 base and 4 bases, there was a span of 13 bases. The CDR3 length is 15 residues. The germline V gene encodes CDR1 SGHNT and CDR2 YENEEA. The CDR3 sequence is CASSLGGRRGTEAFF. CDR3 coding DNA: TGTGCCAGCAGCTTAGGCGGGAGGCGGGGCACTGAAGCTTTCTTT.

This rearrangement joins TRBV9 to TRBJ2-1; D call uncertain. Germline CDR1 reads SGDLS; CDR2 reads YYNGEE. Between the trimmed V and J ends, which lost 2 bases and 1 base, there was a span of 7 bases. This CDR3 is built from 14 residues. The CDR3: CASSVSDSYNEQFF. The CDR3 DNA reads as TGTGCCAGCAGCGTTTCCGATTCCTACAATGAGCAGTTCTTC.

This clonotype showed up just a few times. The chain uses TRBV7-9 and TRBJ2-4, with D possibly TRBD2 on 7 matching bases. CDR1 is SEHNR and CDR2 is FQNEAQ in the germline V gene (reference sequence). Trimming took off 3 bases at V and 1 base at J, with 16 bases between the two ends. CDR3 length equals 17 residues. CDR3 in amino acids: CASSFSPGGLAKNIQYF. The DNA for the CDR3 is TGTGCCAGCAGCTTCTCCCCGGGGGGCTTGGCCAAAAACATTCAGTACTTC.

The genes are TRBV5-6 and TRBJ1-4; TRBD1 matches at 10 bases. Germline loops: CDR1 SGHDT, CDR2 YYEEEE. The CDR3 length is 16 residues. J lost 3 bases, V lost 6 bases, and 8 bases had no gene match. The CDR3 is CASKTWTGGSNEKLFF. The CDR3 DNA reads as TGTGCCAGCAAAACTTGGACAGGGGGATCTAATGAAAAACTGTTTTTT.